The clone carrying this TCR beta chain was counted many times. Trimming cost V 8 bases and J 5 bases; bases outside gene matches: 5. The CDR3 extends over 14 amino acids. Germline V gives CDR1 SGHNT, CDR2 YENEEA. With 500 to 650 ng total RNA as template and a constant-region primer, TCR beta cDNA was made. Construction of TCR beta libraries relied on three successive nested multiplex PCR rounds employing slightly modified ARM-PCR. Each of the first two PCR rounds ran approximately 9 cycles with TRBV1-TRBV30 forward and C-beta reverse primers. In TCRdb, the multiplex PCR reads were re-called with MiXCR into one record per CDR3 protein. Of 310,000 or so distinct CDR3 sequences listed, around three fifths are singletons. The data were taken from a study of tumor-infiltrating lymphocytes in primary liver carcinoma. Overall study: Ranging in age from 30 to 69 years, the patients were men and women.

Unsorted whole blood served as the source of blood RNA, and germline DNA was extracted as well. What was sequenced was peripheral blood. The receptor was derived from a woman in her 30s with primary liver carcinoma and hepatitis B virus infection. This chain uses TRBV11-3 with TRBJ2-2, with 10 bases aligning to TRBD1. CDR3: CASRDRGRTGELFF. For the CDR3, the DNA is TGTGCCAGCCGGGACAGGGGACGAACCGGGGAGCTGTTTTTT.